This is a list of T cell receptor beta chains from one sample in a study of T and B cells in COVID-19 patients. Using its own MiXCR run on the multiplex PCR reads, TCRdb lists one record per CDR3 protein. The table includes about 13,000 distinct CDR3 sequences, roughly 23% detected once. Sequencing was done on a sample of blood. The receptors here all came from a human donor who had recovered from COVID-19. Each CDR3 is given with its conserved first and last residue. The D gene is left open where the match is weak. Some rows mark clone size as missing; the rest say once, few, many or name a class of expanded clone.

TRBJ1-1,NA,TRBV5-1,NA,TGCGCCAGCAGACACCTGACGAACACTGAAGCTTTCTTT,CASRHLTNTEAFF
TRBJ1-1,TRBD1,TRBV19,many,TGTGCCAGTAGTCAACAGGGGCGGACGAACACTGAAGCTTTCTTT,CASSQQGRTNTEAFF
TRBJ2-3,TRBD2,TRBV7-9,once,TGTGCCAGCAGCTTAATCGAAGGCGCTAGCGGGATCCCCTACACAGATACGCAGTATTTT,CASSLIEGASGIPYTDTQYF
TRBJ1-5,NA,TRBV29-1,NA,TGCAGCGTTGGGTGGGGGTCCGGGCAGCCCCAGCATTTT,CSVGWGSGQPQHF
TRBJ2-7,TRBD1,TRBV27,NA,TGTGCCAGCAGTCCTCGGACAGGGATCAGGTACGAGCAGTACTTC,CASSPRTGIRYEQYF
TRBJ2-7,TRBD1,TRBV29-1,medium-sized,TGCAGCGCGGGACAGGCCAGTTACGAGCAGTACTTC,CSAGQASYEQYF
TRBJ2-2,TRBD2,TRBV19,medium-sized,TGTGCCAGTAGTATTGACGGGGGGGGTGGAACCGGGGAGCTGTTTTTT,CASSIDGGGGTGELFF
TRBJ2-2,TRBD2,TRBV11-2,few,TGTGCCAGCAGCCCCGCTTGGGTAGCGGGGAAAGGCGGCGGCACCGGGGAGCTGTTTTTT,CASSPAWVAGKGGGTGELFF
TRBJ2-3,TRBD2,TRBV5-3,medium-sized,TGTGCCAGAAGCCCCTCGGGGACTAGCGGGATTTTGAGAAGCACAGATACGCAGTATTTT,CARSPSGTSGILRSTDTQYF
TRBJ1-4,TRBD1,TRBV5-4,few,TGTGCCAGCAGCTTGAAGACAGGGAAAGGGAATGAAAAACTGTTTTTT,CASSLKTGKGNEKLFF
TRBJ1-2,NA,TRBV29-1,medium-sized,TGCAGCGTTGAAGATCGGGCAGCGTCCTATGGCTACACCTTC,CSVEDRAASYGYTF
TRBJ2-7,NA,TRBV9,NA,TGTGCCAGCACCCCCAGGCGCAGGCTAAAGATCGGATCCTACGAGCAGTACTTC,CASTPRRRLKIGSYEQYF
TRBJ1-5,TRBD1,TRBV20-1,NA,TGCAGTGCTACTCCCCACAGGGGAGGAAATCAGCCCCAGCATTTT,CSATPHRGGNQPQHF
TRBJ2-1,NA,TRBV13,many,TGTGCCAGCAGCGAGGGGCCGCGATTCGGTTCCAATGAGCAGTTCTTC,CASSEGPRFGSNEQFF
TRBJ2-2,TRBD1,TRBV11-3,once,TGTGCCAGCAGCTCAACAGGGGGCGCGACCGGGGAGCTGTTTTTT,CASSSTGGATGELFF
TRBJ1-2,NA,TRBV13,NA,TGTGCCAGCAGCTTAGGCCGGGGGGCGGAGGTTGGCTACACCTTC,CASSLGRGAEVGYTF
TRBJ1-1,TRBD1,TRBV6-2/TRBV6-3,few,TGTGCCAGCAGATCCACAGGGGTGAGTGAAGCTTTCTTT,CASRSTGVSEAFF
TRBJ2-7,NA,TRBV19,medium-sized,TGTGCCAGTAGTCATAACAGGTATGAGCAGTACTTC,CASSHNRYEQYF
TRBJ1-1,NA,TRBV12-3/TRBV12-4,NA,TGTGCCAGCAGTTTTGTGGTCGGCAGTATGAACACTGAAGCTTTCTTT,CASSFVVGSMNTEAFF
TRBJ2-7,NA,TRBV10-2,many,TGCGCCAGCAGGGACAGCCCCTACGAGCAGTACTTC,CASRDSPYEQYF
TRBJ1-6,NA,TRBV27,medium-sized,TGTGCCAGCAGATTCCGGGACGAAGGTTTACCCCTCCACTTT,CASRFRDEGLPLHF
TRBJ1-5,TRBD1,TRBV18,many,TGTGCCAGCTCACCAGACAGGGGCAGGGGCAATCAGCCCCAGCATTTT,CASSPDRGRGNQPQHF
TRBJ2-1,TRBD2,TRBV7-9,NA,TGTGCCAGCAGCCGAGCGGGAGGTTCCTACAATGAGCAGTTCTTC,CASSRAGGSYNEQFF
TRBJ2-1,TRBD1,TRBV6-1,NA,TGTGCCAGCAGTGGGGACAGCAATGAGCAGTTCTTC,CASSGDSNEQFF
TRBJ2-7,NA,TRBV5-5,many,TGTGCCAGCAGCTTGTCGCATACGGGGCAGTACTTC,CASSLSHTGQYF
TRBJ2-5,TRBD2,TRBV19,medium-sized,TGTGCCAGTAGTCTCTTTAGCGGGGCGTACCAAGAGACCCAGTACTTC,CASSLFSGAYQETQYF
TRBJ2-7,NA,TRBV19,medium-sized,TGTGCCAGTAGTATGGGGGGAGACTCCTACGAGCAGTACTTC,CASSMGGDSYEQYF
TRBJ2-5,TRBD2,TRBV6-5,medium-sized,TGTGCCAGCAGTTACTTCAGTAGCGGGAGTTCAGAGACCCAGTACTTC,CASSYFSSGSSETQYF
TRBJ1-3,NA,TRBV18,many,TGTGCCAGCTCACCTCCTGGAAACACCATATATTTT,CASSPPGNTIYF
TRBJ2-5,NA,TRBV27,medium-sized,TGTGCCAGCAGTTTGGCCACCGGGCTAGGGGAGACCCAGTACTTC,CASSLATGLGETQYF
TRBJ1-5,TRBD1,TRBV18,many,TGTGCCAGCTCACGGGACAGGGGGCGACGGGGCAATCAGCCCCAGCATTTT,CASSRDRGRRGNQPQHF
TRBJ2-3,NA,TRBV19,medium-sized,TGTGCCAGTACCCTGGGCCAGCGGGCCCACACAGATACGCAGTATTTT,CASTLGQRAHTDTQYF
TRBJ2-2,TRBD1,TRBV11-2,few,TGTGCCAGCAGCTTAAACAGGGGCACCGGGGAGCTGTTTTTT,CASSLNRGTGELFF
TRBJ2-1,TRBD2,TRBV27,many,TGTGCCAGCAGTTCCCCCTCGGGACTAGCGGGAGGACATTACTCCTACAATGAGCAGTTCTTC,CASSSPSGLAGGHYSYNEQFF
TRBJ2-1,TRBD1,TRBV15,many,TGTGCCACCAGCAGAGCTACGACAGGGGAACCTTGGAATGAGCAGTTCTTC,CATSRATTGEPWNEQFF
TRBJ2-3,TRBD2,TRBV29-1,NA,TGCAGCGTTGAGGCTAGCGGGGGTAGCACAGATACGCAGTATTTT,CSVEASGGSTDTQYF
TRBJ2-1,NA,TRBV18,many,TGTGCCAGCTCACCACCTGGGGACAATGAGCAGTTCTTC,CASSPPGDNEQFF
TRBJ2-5,NA,TRBV19,once,TGTGCCAGTAGTATAGTGGCAGGGCGTGACAAAAAGACCCAGTACTTC,CASSIVAGRDKKTQYF
TRBJ1-5,TRBD1,TRBV19,medium-sized,TGTGCCAGTAGTATTGGGACAGGGAGCCAGCCCCAGCATTTT,CASSIGTGSQPQHF
TRBJ2-2,NA,TRBV12-3/TRBV12-4,NA,TGTGCCAGCACCAGGACTCTCCCGAACACCGGGGAGCTGTTTTTT,CASTRTLPNTGELFF
TRBJ2-3,NA,TRBV6-5,medium-sized,TGTGCCAGCAGTTACGAGGGCCCGGGGGATACGCAGTATTTT,CASSYEGPGDTQYF
TRBJ2-1,TRBD2,TRBV6-2/TRBV6-3,many,TGTGCCAGCAGTACCAGCGGGAGGTCGTACAATGAGCAGTTCTTC,CASSTSGRSYNEQFF
TRBJ2-2,TRBD2,TRBV19,NA,TGTGCCAGTAGTAGAGGACTAGCGGTCCACACCGGGGAGCTGTTTTTT,CASSRGLAVHTGELFF
TRBJ1-4,NA,TRBV28,NA,TGTGCCGGGAGGGGGAGGACTAATGAAAAACTGTTTTTT,CAGRGRTNEKLFF
TRBJ2-7,TRBD1,TRBV5-5,few,TGTGCCAGCAGCCCCCCCTCCGGACAGGGTATCCACGAGCAGTACTTC,CASSPPSGQGIHEQYF
TRBJ2-6,TRBD1,TRBV20-1,few,TGCAGTGCTGGGGACAGGAGCTCTGGGGCCAACGTCCTGACTTTC,CSAGDRSSGANVLTF
TRBJ2-2,TRBD1,TRBV18,many,TGTGCCAGCTCACCTGGACAGGGCCCCGGGGAGCTGTTTTTT,CASSPGQGPGELFF
TRBJ1-5,TRBD1,TRBV19,medium-sized,TGTGCCAGCACAGGGGATCGACGGCAGCCCCAGCATTTT,CASTGDRRQPQHF
TRBJ2-3,TRBD1,TRBV27,medium-sized,TGTGCCAGCATGCGCCACAGGGGGGATACTAGCACAGATACGCAGTATTTT,CASMRHRGDTSTDTQYF
TRBJ2-3,NA,TRBV12-3/TRBV12-4,medium-sized,TGTGCCAGCAGTTTTCTGGAGACAGATACGCAGTATTTT,CASSFLETDTQYF
TRBJ2-1,TRBD2,TRBV7-9,NA,TGTGCCAGCAGCGCACGTAGCGGGAGCTCCTACAATGAGCAGTTCTTC,CASSARSGSSYNEQFF
TRBJ2-7,TRBD1,TRBV24-1,NA,TGTGCCACCAGTGACCGCCAGGGGACAGGGTTATACGAGCAGTACTTC,CATSDRQGTGLYEQYF
TRBJ1-5,NA,TRBV24-1,NA,TGTGCCACCAGTGATTCTGGACGGCCCAATCAGCCCCAGCATTTT,CATSDSGRPNQPQHF
TRBJ2-1,NA,TRBV19,medium-sized,TGTGCCAGTAGTTGGGGGACCCGATCTTACAATGAGCAGTTCTTC,CASSWGTRSYNEQFF
TRBJ2-6,TRBD1,TRBV19,NA,TGTGCCAGTAGGGACAGGGGGCGGAAGAGCTCTGGGGCCAACGTCCTGACTTTC,CASRDRGRKSSGANVLTF
TRBJ1-1,NA,TRBV6-5,few,TGTGCCAGCAGTTACCGGGTAACTGACACTGAAGCTTTCTTT,CASSYRVTDTEAFF
TRBJ1-2,TRBD1,TRBV7-2,NA,TGTGCCAGCAGCTTTCCGATCTCCGGTGACAGGGGGCCTTATGGCTACACCTTC,CASSFPISGDRGPYGYTF